This TCR beta chain derives from a study of cytomegalovirus exposure and HLA in healthy donors. The primer mix had 60 Vbeta and 13 Jbeta primers. Assay: immunoSEQ multiplex PCR; the TCRdb copy retains only in-frame clones and omits some. Of approximately 44,000 clones listed, approximately 80% are singletons. This CDR3 has 15 amino acids. The chain is built from TRBV21-1 and TRBJ2-3; no DNA check was done on the table's D call, TRBD2. TRBV21-1 is deemed a pseudogene. Sequenced material: PBMCs. The clonotype originates from a man younger than 45 in good health and CMV-seronegative. The CDR3 coding sequence is TGTGCCAGCAGCTCAGGCCCCGAGGGTACAGATACGCAGTATTTT. The encoded protein is CASSSGPEGTDTQYF.